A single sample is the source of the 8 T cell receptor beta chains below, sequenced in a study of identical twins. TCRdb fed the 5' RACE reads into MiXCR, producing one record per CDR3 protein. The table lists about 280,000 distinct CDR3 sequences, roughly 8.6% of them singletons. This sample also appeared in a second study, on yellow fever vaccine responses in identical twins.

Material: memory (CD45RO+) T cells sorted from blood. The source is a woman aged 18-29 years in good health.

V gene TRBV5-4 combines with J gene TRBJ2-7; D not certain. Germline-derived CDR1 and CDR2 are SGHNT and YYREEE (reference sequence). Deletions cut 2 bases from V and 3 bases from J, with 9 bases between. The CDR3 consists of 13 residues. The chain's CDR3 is CASSLDQYYEQYV. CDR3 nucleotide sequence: TGTGCCAGCAGCTTAGACCAATACTACGAGCAGTACGTC.

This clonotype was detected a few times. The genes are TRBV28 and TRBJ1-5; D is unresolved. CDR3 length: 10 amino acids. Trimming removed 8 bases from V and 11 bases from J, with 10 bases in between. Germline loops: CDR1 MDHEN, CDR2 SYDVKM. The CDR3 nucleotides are TGTGCCAGCGGCATTATGGCCCAGCATTTT. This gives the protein CASGIMAQHF.

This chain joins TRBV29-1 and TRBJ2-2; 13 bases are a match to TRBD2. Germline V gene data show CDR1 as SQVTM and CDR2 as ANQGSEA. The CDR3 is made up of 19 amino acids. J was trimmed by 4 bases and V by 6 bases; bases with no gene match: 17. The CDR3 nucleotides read TGCAGCGTCCGGACTAGCGGGGGTTATAACCTAAAGGGCACCGGGGAGCTGTTTTTT. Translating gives CSVRTSGGYNLKGTGELFF.

The CDR3 spells CASSIAQGYSDTQYF. The CDR3 DNA reads as TGTGCCAGTAGTATAGCACAGGGGTATTCAGATACGCAGTATTTT. V usage is TRBV19 and J usage is TRBJ2-3; 7 bases match TRBD1. The ends lost 1 base at V and 4 bases at J; junction bases unmatched: 5. Germline CDR1 and CDR2: LNHDA and SQIVND (reference sequence). There are 15 residues in the CDR3.

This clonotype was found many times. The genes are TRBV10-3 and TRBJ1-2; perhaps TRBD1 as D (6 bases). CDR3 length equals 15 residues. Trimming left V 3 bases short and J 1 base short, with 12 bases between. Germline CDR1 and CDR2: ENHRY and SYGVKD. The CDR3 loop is CAISEGQNLNYGYTF. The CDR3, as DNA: TGTGCCATCAGTGAAGGACAGAACCTTAACTATGGCTACACCTTC.

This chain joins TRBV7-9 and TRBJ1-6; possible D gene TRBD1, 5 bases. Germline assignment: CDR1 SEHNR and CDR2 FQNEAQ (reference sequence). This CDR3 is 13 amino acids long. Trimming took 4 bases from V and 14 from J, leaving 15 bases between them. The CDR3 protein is CASSSQGGEALHF. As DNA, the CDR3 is TGTGCCAGCAGCTCCCAGGGAGGGGAGGCCCTCCACTTT.

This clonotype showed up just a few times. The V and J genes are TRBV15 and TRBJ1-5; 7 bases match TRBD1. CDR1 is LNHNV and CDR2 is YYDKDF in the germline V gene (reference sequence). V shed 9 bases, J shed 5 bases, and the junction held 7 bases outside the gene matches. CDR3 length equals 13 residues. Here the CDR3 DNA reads TGTGCCACTAGAGGCAGGGGGGATCAGCCCCAGCATTTT. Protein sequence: CATRGRGDQPQHF.

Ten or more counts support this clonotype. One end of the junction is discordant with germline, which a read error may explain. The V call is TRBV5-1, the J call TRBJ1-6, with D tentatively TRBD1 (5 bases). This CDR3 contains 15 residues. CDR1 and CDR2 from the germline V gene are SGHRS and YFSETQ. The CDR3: CASSLDSSYNSPLHF. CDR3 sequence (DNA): TGTGCCAGCAGTTTAGACAGCTCCTATAATTCACCCCTCCACTTT.